The clone carrying this T cell receptor (beta chain) was counted at least ten times. Its antigen is still unknown. Trimming removed 4 bases from V and 4 bases from J; junction bases left unmatched: 3. Germline V gene lookup returns CDR1 SGHTA and CDR2 FQGNSA. This CDR3 region has 15 residues. Amplification yielded TCR beta CDR3 regions, with RNA transcripts as the source. Initially, a first-round RT-PCR of the TCR CDR3 employed the HTBI primer set. TCRdb used MiXCR to reprocess the multiplex PCR reads, holding one entry per CDR3 protein. The profile covers under 350,000 distinct CDR3 sequences, with roughly a fifth appearing a single time and 50% to 65% taken by the ten largest. This sample was taken from a study of T cells in Graves' hyperthyroidism and ophthalmopathy. Study-level results: Most thyroid-expanded clonotypes above 0.001 were also found in blood.

Uncontrolled infections, other autoimmune diseases, pregnancy or lactation led to exclusion of patients. Sequenced: blood. The V call is TRBV7-2, the J call TRBJ2-6; 8 nucleotides match TRBD1. This sequence originates from a woman in her forties or fifties with Graves' hyperthyroidism. CDR3 nucleotides: TGTGCCAGCAGCTCCAGGGGGCGAGGGGCCAACGTCCTGACTTTC. This translates into CASSSRGRGANVLTF.